The following is a T cell receptor (beta chain) sequence with its context. This entry belongs to a study of shared clonotypes between healthy human individuals. Trimming shortened V by 3 bases and J by 2 bases, and 11 bases separated the two germline ends. The CDR3 is made up of 14 amino acids. The V gene's germline CDR1 is MDHEN and CDR2 SYDVKM. Sequencing used immunoSEQ multiplex PCR; TCRdb keeps in-frame clones, though not all of them. The table has roughly 640,000 clones, around two thirds seen once. The chain employs TRBV28 and TRBJ2-7; D possibly corresponds to TRBD2 (5 bases). This clonotype originated in a woman aged 25 to 45 in good health. The sample comprised memory CD4+ T cells sorted from blood. The sample's subset: CD45RA-negative fraction. The DNA for the CDR3 is TGTGCCAGCAGTTTTTTGCGGGTCCCCTACGAGCAGTACTTC. Amino acid sequence: CASSFLRVPYEQYF.